The source of this TCR beta chain is a study of tumor-infiltrating lymphocytes in primary liver carcinoma. Study summary: The neoplasms were of stage T1-T3 N0M0, with dimensions of roughly 4.2 to 11 cm across.

TCR beta cDNA came from approximately 0.55 ug total RNA, primed with a constant-region primer. Employing slightly modified ARM-PCR, three nested multiplex PCR rounds were run, and these gave rise to the TCR beta libraries. Two initial PCR rounds of around 9 cycles each paired TRBV1-TRBV30 forward primers with a C-beta reverse primer. TCRdb reprocessed the multiplex PCR reads via MiXCR and lists one record per CDR3 protein. The profile shows some 180,000 distinct CDR3 sequences, over 50% of them singletons. This clonotype was recorded a few times. Its antigen is as yet unknown. The ends were cut back, 3 bases at V and 0 bases at J, with 7 bases in the middle. The CDR3 sequence is 14 residues long. The germline CDR1 and CDR2 sequences are ENHRY and SYGVKD. For blood RNA, unsorted whole blood served as the source, and germline DNA was extracted too. The study enrolled treatment-naive patients with chronic HBV infection.

The study's findings and limits: The difference in top-250-clone fraction between tumors and blood was significant, favoring tumors (p = 0.039).

The specimen sequenced was peripheral blood. The sequence was obtained from a man aged 40-49 years with primary liver carcinoma and hepatitis B virus infection. This chain links TRBV10-3 with TRBJ2-3; D is uncertain. CDR3 DNA: TGTGCCATCAGTGATCTCCCCAGCACAGATACGCAGTATTTT. This encodes CAISDLPSTDTQYF.